The subject of this entry is one T cell receptor (beta chain). These data are taken from a study of blood T cell repertoires in COVID-19. In the study overall: Nucleic acid was either cDNA or gDNA, and it came from T cells, B-cell-depleted T cells, or PBMCs.

Libraries were prepared by immunoSEQ multiplex PCR; TCRdb keeps only in-frame clonotypes and omits some of them. The data contain under 200,000 clones, roughly 90% of them singletons. Between the trimmed V and J ends, which lost 7 bases and 10 bases, there was a span of 13 bases. The CDR3 is 11 residues long. Germline CDR1 and CDR2: SNHLY and FYNNEI. The rearrangement links TRBV2 to TRBJ1-2; D perhaps matches TRBD1 (5 bases). The sequenced material came from peripheral blood. This receptor was taken from a man in his late teens or twenties with acute or convalescent COVID-19. The CDR3 region has the DNA TGTGCCAGCACTACCACAGGCGTCTACACCTTC. Protein sequence: CASTTTGVYTF. The full variable domain, rest sourced from reference TRBV2 and TRBJ1-2, is EPEVTQTPSHQVTQMGQEVILRCVPISNHLYFYWYRQILGQKVEFLVSFYNNEISEKSEIFDDQFSVERPDGSNFTLKIRSTKLEDSAMYFCASTTTGVYTFGSGTRLTVV.